This TCR beta chain was captured in a study of CD8+CD57+ T cells in acquired aplastic anemia. Study details: Mean yield of DNA from sorted CD4+ and CD8+ cells was about 3.2 ug. Where healthy donors were concerned, CD4+ cells averaged about 10 million reads. Regarding the study as a whole: It was found that twenty-nine CD8+ CDR3 sequences were shared between patients and controls. No significant patient-versus-control difference appeared in CD8+ Simpson's diversity.

The template for TCR beta VDJ and CDR3 sequence profiling was genomic DNA. TCRdb redid the calling of the reads with MiXCR, one entry per CDR3 protein. The repertoire has 350,000 to 450,000 distinct CDR3 sequences, 65% to 80% of them found once; the top ten carry under 4.5%. V lost 4 bases to trimming and J lost 13 bases, with 24 bases between them. The CDR3 spans 15 residues. CDR1 is SGDLS, CDR2 YYNGEE, per germline. Turning to this clonotype: Its antigen remains unidentified.

This chain uses TRBV9 with TRBJ1-5, with unresolved D. The clonotype originates from a human donor in good health, serving as a control. Sequencing was carried out using sorted CD4+, CD8+, or CD8+CD57+ T cells (not recorded which) from PBMCs. CDR3 sequence reads: CASSTGNGRKETQHF. Here the CDR3 DNA reads TGTGCCAGCAGCACGGGAAACGGCAGGAAAGAGACGCAGCATTTT.